The clone carrying this TCR beta chain was detected only a few times. Its antigen is still unknown. These data are taken from a study of cytomegalovirus exposure and HLA in healthy donors. Overall study results and limits: An analysis was carried out later, and it reportedly showed fewer N-insertions in an Asian-associated ancestry cluster than the roughly 700-donor mean.

Germline CDR1 reads LNHDA; CDR2 reads SQIVND (reference sequence). The V and J ends lost 5 bases and 2 bases, in that order; junction bases with no gene match: 5. The CDR3 length is 14 residues. It was with 60 Vbeta and 13 Jbeta primers that the PCR ran. The method was immunoSEQ multiplex PCR; TCRdb's version includes in-frame clones alone and lacks a portion of them. The sample holds 100,000 to 120,000 clones, more than 60% seen once. This receptor was identified in a male donor in good health and CMV-seronegative. The specimen was PBMCs. This chain connects TRBV19 to TRBJ1-2; TRBD1 aligns across 7 bases. The CDR3 loop reads CASSRQGMNYGYTF. The DNA of the CDR3 is TGTGCCAGTAGTCGACAGGGCATGAACTATGGCTACACCTTC.